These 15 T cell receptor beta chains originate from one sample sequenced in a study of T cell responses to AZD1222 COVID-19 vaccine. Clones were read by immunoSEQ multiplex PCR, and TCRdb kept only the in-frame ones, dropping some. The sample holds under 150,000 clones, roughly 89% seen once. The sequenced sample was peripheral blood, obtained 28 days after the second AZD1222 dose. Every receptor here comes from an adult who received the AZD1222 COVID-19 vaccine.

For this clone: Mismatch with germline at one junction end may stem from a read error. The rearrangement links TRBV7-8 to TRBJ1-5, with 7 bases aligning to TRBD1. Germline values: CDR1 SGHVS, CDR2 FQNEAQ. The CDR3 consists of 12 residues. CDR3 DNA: TGTGCCAGCAGCTTACACCGGGACAGCACCGAGTTT. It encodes CASSLHRDSTEF.

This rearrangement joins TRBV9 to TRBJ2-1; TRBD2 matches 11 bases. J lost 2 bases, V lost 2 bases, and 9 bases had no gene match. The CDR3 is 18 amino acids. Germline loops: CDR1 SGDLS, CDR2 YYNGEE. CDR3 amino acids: CASSVTSGSRGPYNEQFF. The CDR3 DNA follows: TGTGCCAGCAGCGTTACTAGCGGGAGCCGCGGGCCCTACAATGAGCAGTTCTTC.

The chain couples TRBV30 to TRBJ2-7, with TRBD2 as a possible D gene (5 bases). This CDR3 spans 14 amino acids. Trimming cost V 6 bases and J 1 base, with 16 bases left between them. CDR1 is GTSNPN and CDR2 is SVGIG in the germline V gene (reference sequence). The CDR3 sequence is CACTTVTTSYEQYF. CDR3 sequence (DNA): TGTGCCTGTACCACAGTGACTACTTCCTACGAGCAGTACTTC. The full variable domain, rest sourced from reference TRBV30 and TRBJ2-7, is SQTIHQWPATLVQPVGSPLSLECTVEGTSNPNLYWYRQAAGRGLQLLFYSVGIGQISSEVPQNLSASRPQDRQFILSSKKLLLSDSGFYLCACTTVTTSYEQYFGPGTRLTVT.

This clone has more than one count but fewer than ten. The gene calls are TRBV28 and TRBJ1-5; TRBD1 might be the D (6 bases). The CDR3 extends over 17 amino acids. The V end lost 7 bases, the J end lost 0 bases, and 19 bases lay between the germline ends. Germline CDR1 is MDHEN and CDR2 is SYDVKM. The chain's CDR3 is CASTTPGGRYSNQPQHF. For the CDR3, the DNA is TGTGCCAGCACCACCCCCGGGGGGCGTTATAGCAATCAGCCCCAGCATTTT.

The CDR3 DNA reads TGTGCCAGCAGCTACGTGAGGGGCTACACCTTC. This translates into CASSYVRGYTF. The chain links TRBV5-4 to TRBJ1-2; D remains unclear. The CDR3 runs 11 residues. Trimming shortened V by 3 bases and J by 8 bases, and 8 bases separated the two germline ends. The germline V gene encodes CDR1 SGHNT and CDR2 YYREEE (reference sequence).

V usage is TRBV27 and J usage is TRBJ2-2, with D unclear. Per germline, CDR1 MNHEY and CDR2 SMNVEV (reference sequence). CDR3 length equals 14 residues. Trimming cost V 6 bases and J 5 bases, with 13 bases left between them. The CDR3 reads CASRPHGRTGELFF. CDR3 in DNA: TGTGCCAGCAGGCCGCATGGCAGGACCGGGGAGCTGTTTTTT.

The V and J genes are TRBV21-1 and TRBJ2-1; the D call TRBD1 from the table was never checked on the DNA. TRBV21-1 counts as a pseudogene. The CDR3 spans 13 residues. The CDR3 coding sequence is TGTGCCAGCAGCCAGGTGCAGGACAATGAGCAGTTCTTC. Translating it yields CASSQVQDNEQFF.

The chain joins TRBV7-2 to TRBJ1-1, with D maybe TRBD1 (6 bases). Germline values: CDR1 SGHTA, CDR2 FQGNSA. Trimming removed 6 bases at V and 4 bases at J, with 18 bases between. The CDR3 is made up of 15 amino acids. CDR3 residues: CASRKLPQGGTEAFF. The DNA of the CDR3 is TGTGCCAGCAGAAAACTACCCCAAGGGGGCACTGAAGCTTTCTTT.

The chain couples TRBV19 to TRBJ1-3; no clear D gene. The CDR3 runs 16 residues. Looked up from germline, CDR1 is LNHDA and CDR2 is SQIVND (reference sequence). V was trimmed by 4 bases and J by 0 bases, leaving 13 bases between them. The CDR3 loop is CASSRETADSGNTIYF. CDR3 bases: TGTGCCAGTAGTAGGGAAACGGCCGACTCTGGAAACACCATATATTTT.

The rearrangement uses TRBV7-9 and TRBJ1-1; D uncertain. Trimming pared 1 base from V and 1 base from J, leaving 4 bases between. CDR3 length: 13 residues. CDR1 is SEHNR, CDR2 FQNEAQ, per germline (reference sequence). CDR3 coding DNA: TGTGCCAGCAGCTTAGTCGCGAACACTGAAGCTTTCTTT. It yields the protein CASSLVANTEAFF.

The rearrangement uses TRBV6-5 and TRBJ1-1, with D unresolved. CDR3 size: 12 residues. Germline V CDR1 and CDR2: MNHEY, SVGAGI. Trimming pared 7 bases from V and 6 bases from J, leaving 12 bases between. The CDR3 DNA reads TGTGCCAGCACCGGCTCGGGCGCTGAAGCTTTCTTT. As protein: CASTGSGAEAFF.

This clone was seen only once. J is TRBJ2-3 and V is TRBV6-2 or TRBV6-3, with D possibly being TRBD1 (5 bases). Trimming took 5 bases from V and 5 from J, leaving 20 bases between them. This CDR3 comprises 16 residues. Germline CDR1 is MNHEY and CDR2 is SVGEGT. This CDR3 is CASSVPGRAQGDTQYF. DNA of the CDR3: TGTGCCAGCAGTGTACCGGGCCGTGCTCAGGGAGATACGCAGTATTTT.

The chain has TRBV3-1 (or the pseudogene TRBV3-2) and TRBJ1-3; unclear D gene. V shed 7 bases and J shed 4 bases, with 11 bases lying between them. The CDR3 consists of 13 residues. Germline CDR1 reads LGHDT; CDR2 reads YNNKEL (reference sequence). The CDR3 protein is CASNLLGGNTIYF. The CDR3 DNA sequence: TGTGCCAGCAACCTCCTGGGGGGAAACACCATATATTTT.

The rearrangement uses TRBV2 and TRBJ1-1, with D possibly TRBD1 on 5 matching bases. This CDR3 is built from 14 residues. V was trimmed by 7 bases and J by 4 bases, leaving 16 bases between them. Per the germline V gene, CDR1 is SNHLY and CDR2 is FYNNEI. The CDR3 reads CASTTGDTGTEAFF. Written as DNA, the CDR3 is TGTGCCAGCACAACGGGGGATACCGGCACTGAAGCTTTCTTT.

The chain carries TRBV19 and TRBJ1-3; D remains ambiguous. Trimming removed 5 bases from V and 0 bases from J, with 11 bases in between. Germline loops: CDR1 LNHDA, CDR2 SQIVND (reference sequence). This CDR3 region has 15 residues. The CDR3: CASSFTTGSGNTIYF. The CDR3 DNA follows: TGTGCCAGTAGTTTTACAACGGGCTCTGGAAACACCATATATTTT.